The sequence of this TCR beta chain was determined in a study of identical twins. Germline-derived CDR1 and CDR2 are SGHAT and FQNNGV. CDR3 size: 19 residues. The ends lost 5 bases at V and 6 bases at J; junction bases unmatched: 19. This clonotype showed up many times. No antigen is known for it. General study points: Twin-shared out-of-frame alpha sequences showed excess low generation probability. Researchers caution that invariant MAIT and iNKT cells could partly confound zero-insertion analyses. Twins shared beta out-of-frame sequences in excess, but this excess was weaker. With abundant cord blood beta clonotypes, insertions were fewer; memory repertoires showed no such pattern.

A single record per CDR3 protein comes from TCRdb applying MiXCR to the 5' RACE reads. In the table there are 220,000 or so distinct CDR3 sequences, about 7% of which are singletons. The same data also went into a second study, on yellow fever vaccine responses in identical twins.

The chain employs TRBV11-2 and TRBJ2-4; 10 positions agree with TRBD1. The sequence derives from a woman younger than 35 in good health. The source material was memory (CD45RO+) T cells sorted from blood. CDR3 bases: TGTGCCAGCAGCCCTCAAACCCCACAGGGGACAGGGGTGGGAAACATTCAGTACTTC. Its translation is CASSPQTPQGTGVGNIQYF.